This T cell receptor beta chain was observed in a study of CD8 T cells in ankylosing spondylitis. This clonotype occurred a few times. The antigen is not known. Via MiXCR, TCRdb re-called the 5' RACE reads, giving one row per CDR3 protein. The sample lists fewer than 550,000 distinct CDR3 sequences, roughly 5.2% seen once, with roughly 3.5% in the top ten. Study results and caveats: Significant enrichment of disease-linked clones was reported in matched ankylosing spondylitis synovial fluid. What appeared characteristic of ankylosing spondylitis blood was a TCR beta motif of under 10 highly homologous variants. In peripheral blood, disease-linked CD8+ clones occurred at relatively low frequencies.

Germline CDR1 is SNHLY and CDR2 is FYNNEI. This CDR3 is 15 amino acids long. V gave up 6 bases and J gave up 0 bases; unmatched junction bases: 6. The sample comprised blood, either unsorted or a sorted T cell fraction (not recorded which). This clonotype was sampled from a male donor with ankylosing spondylitis. J is TRBJ2-7 and V is TRBV2; 9 bases align to TRBD2. CDR3 amino acids: CASRTRLAVSYEQYF. The CDR3 region has the DNA TGTGCCAGCAGGACACGACTAGCGGTCTCCTACGAGCAGTACTTC.